Below are 20 T cell receptor beta chains sequenced from a single sample in a study of regulatory and conventional T cells in RAG deficiency. Here immunoSEQ multiplex PCR was the method, and the copy in TCRdb shows in-frame clones only, minus some. This sample has more than 30,000 clones, with approximately 90% found just once. This sample also belongs to another study, concerning regulatory T cells. Turning to that study: Amplification used 52 TRBV primers and 13 TRBJ primers.

Sequenced input: CD8+ T cells sorted from blood. These receptor sequences come from a human donor in good health.

This rearrangement joins TRBV2 to TRBJ1-3; D unclear. This CDR3 has 17 residues. V dropped 2 bases and J dropped 1 base, with 15 bases sitting between them. CDR1 SNHLY and CDR2 FYNNEI come from the germline V gene. The CDR3 nucleotides are TGTGCCAGCAGTGAATCGAAGGTCTTATCATCTGGAAACACCATATATTTT. This gives the protein CASSESKVLSSGNTIYF.

In the case of this clone: One end of the junction varies from germline; a read error may be responsible. J is TRBJ2-7 and V is TRBV7-7, with TRBD1 identical over 8 bases. Germline V gene sequence: CDR1 SSHAT, CDR2 FNYEAQ (reference sequence). The CDR3 consists of 15 residues. This chain's CDR3 is CASSTRQGPEHEQYF. Here the CDR3 DNA reads TGTGCTAGCAGCACGAGACAGGGGCCGGAACACGAGCAGTACTTC. Together with reference TRBV7-7 and TRBJ2-7, the CDR3 gives the full variable domain: GAGVSQSPRYKVTKRGQDVTLRCDPISSHATLYWYQQALGQGPEFLTYFNYEAQPDKSGLPSDRFSAERPEGSISTLTIQRTEQRDSAMYRCASSTRQGPEHEQYFGPGTRLTVT.

CDR3 coding DNA: TGTGCCAGTAGTCCCACAGGGGAAACTTACACTGAAGCTTTCTTT. This codes for CASSPTGETYTEAFF. V is TRBV19 and J is TRBJ1-1; TRBD1 aligns across 7 bases. Germline V gene sequence: CDR1 LNHDA, CDR2 SQIVND (reference sequence). Germline trimming cut 5 bases from V and 3 bases from J; bases unmatched to any gene: 9. CDR3 length: 15 residues.

The chain has TRBV27 and TRBJ2-4; D might be TRBD1 (6 bases). Trimming cost V 6 bases and J 12 bases, with 12 bases left between them. Germline V gene lookup returns CDR1 MNHEY and CDR2 SMNVEV (reference sequence). The CDR3 contains 11 residues. The CDR3 here is CASRYGGDQYF. CDR3 sequence (DNA): TGTGCCAGCAGGTATGGGGGCGATCAGTACTTC.

The chain carries TRBV19 and TRBJ2-7; TRBD2 agrees at 11 bases. The germline CDR1 and CDR2 sequences are LNHDA and SQIVND (reference sequence). The CDR3 has 16 amino acids. V shed 5 bases, J shed 3 bases, and the junction held 9 bases outside the gene matches. CDR3 in amino acids: CASSAPSSGRIYEQYF. CDR3 coding DNA: TGTGCCAGTAGTGCCCCCTCTAGCGGGAGGATCTACGAGCAGTACTTC. Variable domain in full (rest from reference TRBV19 and TRBJ2-7): DGGITQSPKYLFRKEGQNVTLSCEQNLNHDAMYWYRQDPGQGLRLIYYSQIVNDFQKGDIAEGYSVSREKKESFPLTVTSAQKNPTAFYLCASSAPSSGRIYEQYFGPGTRLTVT.

The chain has TRBV25-1 and TRBJ2-1, with 10 bases identical to TRBD2. Germline V gene data show CDR1 as MGHDK and CDR2 as SYGVNS. The CDR3 runs to 16 residues. J was trimmed by 3 bases and V by 1 base; bases with no gene match: 3. The CDR3 loop reads CASSELAGGGYNEQFF. CDR3 DNA sequence: TGTGCCAGCAGTGAATTAGCGGGAGGAGGCTACAATGAGCAGTTCTTC.

This chain links TRBV9 with TRBJ1-2, with D possibly TRBD1 on 6 matching bases. Per germline, CDR1 SGDLS and CDR2 YYNGEE. V gave up 5 bases and J gave up 6 bases, with 26 bases separating them. This CDR3 region has 17 residues. The DNA for the CDR3 is TGTGCCAGCAGTCGTAGACGGGACAATGCATTGGCGGATGGCTACACCTTC. Protein sequence: CASSRRRDNALADGYTF.

Here the CDR3 reads CASSLGTGSGAGELFF. In DNA, the CDR3 is TGCGCCAGCAGCTTGGGGACGGGCTCTGGCGCCGGGGAGCTGTTTTTT. V usage is TRBV5-1 and J usage is TRBJ2-2, with no clear D. Germline-derived CDR1 and CDR2 are SGHRS and YFSETQ. Trimming stripped 0 bases from V and 6 bases from J, with 15 bases between. The CDR3 contains 16 residues.

The chain joins TRBV7-9 to TRBJ1-1, with D unclear. Trimming removed 3 bases from V and 3 bases from J, with 17 bases in between. Germline V CDR1 and CDR2: SEHNR, FQNEAQ (reference sequence). The CDR3 covers 16 residues. CDR3 nucleotide sequence: TGTGCCAGCAGCTTTGGCAGGTATAGGCGGGACACTGAAGCTTTCTTT. Translated: CASSFGRYRRDTEAFF. The whole variable domain, filled in from reference TRBV7-9 and TRBJ1-1, reads DTGVSQNPRHKITKRGQNVTFRCDPISEHNRLYWYRQTLGQGPEFLTYFQNEAQLEKSRLLSDRFSAERPKGSFSTLEIQRTEQGDSAMYLCASSFGRYRRDTEAFFGQGTRLTVV.

The V call is TRBV30, the J call TRBJ1-1, with TRBD1 matching over 7 bases. J was trimmed by 11 bases and V by 0 bases; bases with no gene match: 3. CDR1 is GTSNPN and CDR2 is SVGIG in the germline V gene (reference sequence). The CDR3 totals 11 residues. CDR3 in amino acids: CAWSVGTAAFF. The CDR3 nucleotides read TGTGCCTGGAGTGTTGGGACAGCGGCTTTCTTT.

The V call is TRBV10-3, the J call TRBJ1-1; weak D call: TRBD1 (5 bases). CDR1 is ENHRY and CDR2 is SYGVKD in the germline V gene. The CDR3 contains 15 residues. With 2 bases removed from V and 4 bases from J, the gap between germline ends came to 14 bases. CDR3 in DNA: TGTGCCATCAGTGAGCTGAATACAGGCGGCACTGAAGCTTTCTTT. This sequence encodes CAISELNTGGTEAFF.

The chain joins TRBV5-8 to TRBJ1-2; 7 nucleotides agree with TRBD1. CDR1 is SGHTS and CDR2 is YDEGEE in the germline V gene. The CDR3 has 15 residues. V shed 4 bases and J 4 bases; nucleotides not matched to a gene: 10. This CDR3 is CASSRGTDSTYGYTF. CDR3 sequence (DNA): TGTGCCAGCAGCCGTGGGACAGACTCTACCTATGGCTACACCTTC.

The chain couples TRBV5-1 to TRBJ2-1; D unclear. CDR1 is SGHRS and CDR2 is YFSETQ in the germline V gene. The CDR3 loop spans 14 amino acids. The V and J ends lost 1 base and 4 bases respectively, with 9 bases between them. The CDR3 here is CASSLRASYNEQFF. The CDR3 region has the DNA TGCGCCAGCAGCTTGAGGGCTTCTTACAATGAGCAGTTCTTC.

Remarks on this clone: A far larger clone is only one base removed, so a read error is likely. This chain links TRBV5-5 with TRBJ2-1, with 10 bases aligning to TRBD2. CDR3 length: 15 residues. Germline-derived CDR1 and CDR2 are SGHKS and YYEKEE (reference sequence). CDR3 sequence reads: CASSPGSGRAHERFF. The CDR3 nucleotides are TGTGCCAGCAGCCCCGGGAGCGGGAGGGCACATGAGCGGTTCTTC.

V and J are TRBV7-6 and TRBJ1-3; 7 bases map to TRBD1. From germline, CDR1 is SGHVS and CDR2 FNYEAQ. Losses at the gene ends were 5 bases for V and 0 bases for J; bases not matched to a gene: 7. The CDR3 spans 16 residues. Here the CDR3 reads CASSTGQPYSGNTIYF. DNA of the CDR3: TGTGCCAGCAGCACGGGACAGCCCTACTCTGGAAACACCATATATTTT.

The chain has TRBV7-9 and TRBJ1-1; weak D call: TRBD1 (5 bases). V lost 5 bases and J lost 4, with 11 bases in between. The CDR3 sequence is 13 residues long. The germline V gene encodes CDR1 SEHNR and CDR2 FQNEAQ (reference sequence). CDR3: CASSPRQFTEAFF. The CDR3 nucleotides are TGTGCCAGCAGCCCGCGACAGTTCACTGAAGCTTTCTTT.

The J gene is TRBJ2-2, the V gene TRBV5-6, with D unclear. The length of the CDR3 is 15 residues. Germline V gene data show CDR1 as SGHDT and CDR2 as YYEEEE. With 0 bases removed from V and 5 bases from J, the gap between germline ends came to 11 bases. The chain's CDR3 is CASSLVLGPTGELFF. The CDR3 DNA reads as TGTGCCAGCAGCTTGGTTTTGGGCCCAACCGGGGAGCTGTTTTTT.

The chain is built from TRBV6-6 and TRBJ1-5; D gene uncertain. V dropped 3 bases and J dropped 0 bases, with 6 bases sitting between them. The germline V gene has CDR1 MNHNY and CDR2 SVGAGI (reference sequence). The CDR3 contains 14 residues. The CDR3 DNA reads as TGTGCCAGCAGTTATAGGCATAGCAATCAGCCCCAGCATTTT. This translates into CASSYRHSNQPQHF.

The CDR3 region is CASRIRVSEFF. In nucleotides, the CDR3 is TGCGCCAGCAGAATTCGGGTATCGGAGTTCTTC. The gene calls are TRBV10-1 and TRBJ2-1, with D uncertain. Germline assignment: CDR1 WNHNN and CDR2 SYGVQD (reference sequence). Trimming stripped 6 bases from V and 14 bases from J, with 14 bases between. This CDR3 contains 11 residues.

The chain has TRBV19 and TRBJ2-1; TRBD2 matches at 11 bases. Looked up from germline, CDR1 is LNHDA and CDR2 is SQIVND (reference sequence). The CDR3 is 17 residues long. V was clipped by 1 base and J by 10 bases; unmatched bases: 12. The CDR3 reads CASSIVPGTSGVGEQFF. In DNA form, the CDR3 reads TGTGCCAGTAGTATAGTTCCCGGGACTAGCGGCGTAGGGGAGCAGTTCTTC.